A selection of T cell receptor beta chains follows, all from one sample in a study of blood T cell repertoires in COVID-19. Here immunoSEQ multiplex PCR was the method, and the copy in TCRdb shows in-frame clones only, minus some. This repertoire shows some 500,000 clones, roughly 90% found once; its top ten account for 1.5% to 2%. The source material was PBMCs or T cells enriched from blood (not recorded which). These receptors were obtained from a woman aged 40-49 years who had recovered from COVID-19. The CDR3 runs from the conserved cysteine through the conserved F or W. Each record gives: D gene, V gene, J gene, CDR3 length, clone size, CDR3 DNA, CDR3 protein. The D gene is left open where the match is weak. Clone size is shown for a subset of rows, as once, few, many or a class of expanded clone.

TRBD1	TRBV2	TRBJ2-2	14	once	TGTGCCAGCAGGGACAGGGGCTTCACCGGGGAGCTGTTTTTT	CASRDRGFTGELFF
TRBD1	TRBV11-3	TRBJ2-7	15	NA	TGTGCCAGCAGCGCGGGACAGGGGTATTCACGGGAGCAGTACTTC	CASSAGQGYSREQYF
TRBD1	TRBV18	TRBJ2-3	15	NA	TGTGCCAGCTCCCCCCTCGGGACAGGGGGAGATACGCAGTATTTT	CASSPLGTGGDTQYF
NA	TRBV5-6	TRBJ1-1	11	NA	TGTGCCAGCAGCTCCTCAGGGAAAGCTTTCTTT	CASSSSGKAFF
NA	TRBV30	TRBJ2-5	13	NA	TGTGCCTGGATAGGGGCGGGAAAAGAGACCCAGTACTTC	CAWIGAGKETQYF
NA	TRBV18	TRBJ1-1	15	once	TGTGCCAGCTCACCACGAGTGGGGGGGAACACTGAAGCTTTCTTT	CASSPRVGGNTEAFF
NA	TRBV7-8	TRBJ2-7	15	once	TGTGCCAGCAGCTTAGTCCAGGGTAACTCCTACGAGCAGTACTTC	CASSLVQGNSYEQYF
NA	TRBV5-1	TRBJ2-5	17	NA	TGCGCCAGCAGGCCAGGGTGGAGACCCTGGTACCAAGAGACCCAGTACTTC	CASRPGWRPWYQETQYF
TRBD2	TRBV4-2	TRBJ2-5	15	NA	TGTGCCAGCAGCCAAGATGGGACTAGCCAAGAGACCCAGTACTTC	CASSQDGTSQETQYF
TRBD2	TRBV11-2	TRBJ2-1	16	NA	TGTGCCAGCAGCTTAGTAGCGGGCCCCTCCTACAATGAGCAGTTCTTC	CASSLVAGPSYNEQFF
NA	TRBV7-9	TRBJ2-5	16	NA	TGTGCCAGCAGCTTAGTAGTCAACTACCAGATAAAGACCCAGTACTTC	CASSLVVNYQIKTQYF
TRBD2	TRBV15	TRBJ2-1	15	few	TGTGCCACCAGCAAAGTAGCGGGTAGCTACAATGAGCAGTTCTTC	CATSKVAGSYNEQFF
TRBD2	TRBV5-1	TRBJ2-3	16	NA	TGCGCCAGCAGCCCGGGACTAGCGGTGAGCACAGATACGCAGTATTTT	CASSPGLAVSTDTQYF
NA	TRBV7-2	TRBJ2-1	13	NA	TGTGCCAGCAGCCCGACTAGTTGGAATGAGCAGTTCTTC	CASSPTSWNEQFF
NA	TRBV19	TRBJ2-7	12	NA	TGTGCCAGCGGACCTGACAGGTACGAGCAGTACTTC	CASGPDRYEQYF
TRBD1	TRBV5-6	TRBJ2-3	17	NA	TGTGCCAGCAGCTTGGCTAGTGGGACAGTAAAAATATATACGCAGTATTTT	CASSLASGTVKIYTQYF
NA	TRBV19	TRBJ2-5	12	NA	TGTGCCAGTAGTATAAGTACCGGGACCCAGTACTTC	CASSISTGTQYF
NA	TRBV27	TRBJ1-2	15	NA	TGTGCCAGCAGTCCAACGGGAGGGGGTCGCTATGGCTACACCTTC	CASSPTGGGRYGYTF
NA	TRBV18	TRBJ1-1	15	NA	TGTGCCAGCTCACCACGTAACAGGCGAGGCACTGAAGCTTTCTTT	CASSPRNRRGTEAFF
NA	TRBV6-5	TRBJ2-1	15	once	TGTGCCAGCAGTTATTTACTAGGCTCCTACAATGAGCAGTTCTTC	CASSYLLGSYNEQFF
NA	TRBV6-2/TRBV6-3	TRBJ1-2	12	NA	TGTGCCAGCAGTGAGACTGGCTATGGCTACACCTTC	CASSETGYGYTF
NA	TRBV6-2/TRBV6-3	TRBJ2-5	17	few	TGTGCCAGCAGTTTTATCCCCGCAACCTACTACCAAGAGACCCAGTACTTC	CASSFIPATYYQETQYF
NA	TRBV19	TRBJ2-1	11	NA	TGTGCCAGTAGTATCTTGAATGAGCAGTTCTTC	CASSILNEQFF
TRBD1	TRBV7-9	TRBJ1-3	16	NA	TGTGCCAGCAGCCTACAGACAGGGGCGTCTGGAAACACCATATATTTT	CASSLQTGASGNTIYF
NA	TRBV19	TRBJ2-1	16	NA	TGTGCCAGTAGTATCTTCGTTGGCAGGGAGGACGATGAGCAGTTCTTC	CASSIFVGREDDEQFF
TRBD1	TRBV27	TRBJ1-2	14	NA	TGTGCCAGCAGTTTGGGCAGGGGGGTCTATGGCTACACCTTC	CASSLGRGVYGYTF